This is a list of T cell receptor beta chains from one sample in a study of neurological immune-mediated disorders. From the 5' RACE reads, TCRdb called clonotypes with MiXCR, one entry per CDR3 protein. The table has around 30,000 distinct CDR3 sequences, about 4.1% seen once. Sequencing was done on a sample of CD4+ T cells from blood. Receptor source: a middle-aged woman in good health. CDR3s include the opening cysteine and the closing phenylalanine or tryptophan. The D gene is left open where the match is weak. A clone size is listed for some rows: how often the clone was seen (once, few, many), or a class if it is expanded.

CDR3 DNA: TGTGCCAGTAGTCCCGGCTTCGGGGGAGTGAATGAGCAGTTCTTC; CDR3 protein: CASSPGFGGVNEQFF; clone size: .; J gene: TRBJ2-1; V gene: TRBV19; D gene: .
CDR3 DNA: TGTGCTAGTGGTTTGGTGGGGACCGTCTATGGCTACACCTTC; CDR3 protein: CASGLVGTVYGYTF; clone size: many; J gene: TRBJ1-2; V gene: TRBV12-5; D gene: .
CDR3 DNA: TGCAGCGTTCCGGGGGGTAGGGAGAGACACGAGCAGTACTTC; CDR3 protein: CSVPGGRERHEQYF; clone size: many; J gene: TRBJ2-7; V gene: TRBV29-1; D gene: TRBD2
CDR3 DNA: TGCAGTGCTGAATCAAATTCACCCCTCCACTTT; CDR3 protein: CSAESNSPLHF; clone size: many; J gene: TRBJ1-6; V gene: TRBV20-1; D gene: .
CDR3 DNA: TGTGCCAGCAGTGAAACTAAGGGACAGGCTGGTGAGCAGTTCTTC; CDR3 protein: CASSETKGQAGEQFF; clone size: .; J gene: TRBJ2-1; V gene: TRBV2; D gene: TRBD1
CDR3 DNA: TGTGCCAGCAGCTTGAAGGGCCTGGCCACCTTC; CDR3 protein: CASSLKGLATF; clone size: many; J gene: TRBJ1-2; V gene: TRBV5-6; D gene: .
CDR3 DNA: TGTGCCAGCAGCCAAGAGTCAGTAGTCGGATACGAGCAGTACTTC; CDR3 protein: CASSQESVVGYEQYF; clone size: many; J gene: TRBJ2-7; V gene: TRBV3-1; D gene: .
CDR3 DNA: TGCGCCACCAGCCCGGGACAGGGGTTATACGAGCAGTACTTC; CDR3 protein: CATSPGQGLYEQYF; clone size: many; J gene: TRBJ2-7; V gene: TRBV5-1; D gene: TRBD1
CDR3 DNA: TGCGCCAGCAGACAGGGGGCCACCGGGGAGCTGTTTTTT; CDR3 protein: CASRQGATGELFF; clone size: many; J gene: TRBJ2-2; V gene: TRBV5-1; D gene: TRBD1
CDR3 DNA: TGCGCCAGCAGCTCCGGGACAGGGGCCCTTCCTACGCAGTATTTT; CDR3 protein: CASSSGTGALPTQYF; clone size: many; J gene: TRBJ2-3; V gene: TRBV5-1; D gene: TRBD1
CDR3 DNA: TGCGCCAGCAGCGGGGGAGCGGGAGGAGGAGAGACCCAGTACTTC; CDR3 protein: CASSGGAGGGETQYF; clone size: many; J gene: TRBJ2-5; V gene: TRBV5-1; D gene: TRBD2
CDR3 DNA: TGTGCCAGCAGTCTAACCGGGACAGGCCTACTATACAATAATTCACCCCTCCACTTT; CDR3 protein: CASSLTGTGLLYNNSPLHF; clone size: many; J gene: TRBJ1-6; V gene: TRBV28; D gene: TRBD1
CDR3 DNA: TGTGCCAGCAGTTTATCTTCTAGCGGGGGACAAGAGACCCAGTACTTC; CDR3 protein: CASSLSSSGGQETQYF; clone size: many; J gene: TRBJ2-5; V gene: TRBV28; D gene: TRBD2
CDR3 DNA: TGTGCCAGCAGCTTAACGCCGGGGTGGGATTCACCCCTCCACTTT; CDR3 protein: CASSLTPGWDSPLHF; clone size: many; J gene: TRBJ1-6; V gene: TRBV7-3; D gene: .
CDR3 DNA: TGCGCCAGCAGCCAAGACGCCGTCGCCAATGAGCAGTTCTTC; CDR3 protein: CASSQDAVANEQFF; clone size: many; J gene: TRBJ2-1; V gene: TRBV4-1; D gene: .
CDR3 DNA: TGTGCCAGCAGCCACCTGGGGTTGGAGACCCAGTACTTC; CDR3 protein: CASSHLGLETQYF; clone size: many; J gene: TRBJ2-5; V gene: TRBV3-1; D gene: .
CDR3 DNA: TGCGCCAGCAGCTTGTTTGGGAGTGCAACTAATGAAAAACTGTTTTTT; CDR3 protein: CASSLFGSATNEKLFF; clone size: many; J gene: TRBJ1-4; V gene: TRBV5-1; D gene: .
CDR3 DNA: TGTGCCAGCAGCTTAGTGGAGGGGCAGCCCCAGCATTTT; CDR3 protein: CASSLVEGQPQHF; clone size: many; J gene: TRBJ1-5; V gene: TRBV11-2; D gene: .
CDR3 DNA: TGTGCCAGCAGCCCCTACACCGGGGAGCTGTTTTTT; CDR3 protein: CASSPYTGELFF; clone size: many; J gene: TRBJ2-2; V gene: TRBV12-3/TRBV12-4; D gene: .
CDR3 DNA: TGTGCCAGCAGTTTAAGCAGGGCTGGTAATTCACCCCTCCACTTT; CDR3 protein: CASSLSRAGNSPLHF; clone size: many; J gene: TRBJ1-6; V gene: TRBV28; D gene: .
CDR3 DNA: TGCAGTGTCCCGGGCGGGGGGCCAAAATCGTCTAGCACAGATACGCAGTATTTT; CDR3 protein: CSVPGGGPKSSSTDTQYF; clone size: many; J gene: TRBJ2-3; V gene: TRBV20-1; D gene: TRBD2
CDR3 DNA: TGCGCCAGCAGCTTGTATGGGGGCCCCCAGGAGACCCAGTACTTC; CDR3 protein: CASSLYGGPQETQYF; clone size: many; J gene: TRBJ2-5; V gene: TRBV5-1; D gene: .
CDR3 DNA: TGCAGTGCGAGCAGCTCTGGGGCCAACGTCCTGACTTTC; CDR3 protein: CSASSSGANVLTF; clone size: many; J gene: TRBJ2-6; V gene: TRBV20-1; D gene: .
CDR3 DNA: TGTGCCAGCACCCCGGCCGACAACACCGGGGAGCTGTTTTTT; CDR3 protein: CASTPADNTGELFF; clone size: many; J gene: TRBJ2-2; V gene: TRBV9; D gene: .
CDR3 DNA: TGCGCCAGCAGCACGGGGACAGGGAGCTACGAGCAGTACTTC; CDR3 protein: CASSTGTGSYEQYF; clone size: many; J gene: TRBJ2-7; V gene: TRBV5-1; D gene: TRBD1
CDR3 DNA: TGTGCCAGCAGATCCCGGCCGTCTGGGGCCAACGTCCTGACTTTC; CDR3 protein: CASRSRPSGANVLTF; clone size: many; J gene: TRBJ2-6; V gene: TRBV11-1; D gene: .
CDR3 DNA: TGTGCCAGCAGTGACATCCAGCCTGGATACAATGAGCAGTTCTTC; CDR3 protein: CASSDIQPGYNEQFF; clone size: many; J gene: TRBJ2-1; V gene: TRBV6-1; D gene: .
CDR3 DNA: TGCAGTGCTAGGATACAGGGATTCAATAGCAATCAGCCCCAGCATTTT; CDR3 protein: CSARIQGFNSNQPQHF; clone size: many; J gene: TRBJ1-5; V gene: TRBV20-1; D gene: .
CDR3 DNA: TGTGCCAGCAGACCAAACGCTGGAAACACCATATATTTT; CDR3 protein: CASRPNAGNTIYF; clone size: many; J gene: TRBJ1-3; V gene: TRBV5-5; D gene: .
CDR3 DNA: TGTGCCAGCAGTCCCCGAGGCAGGGGGAACACCATATATTTT; CDR3 protein: CASSPRGRGNTIYF; clone size: medium-sized; J gene: TRBJ1-3; V gene: TRBV12-3/TRBV12-4; D gene: TRBD1
CDR3 DNA: TGTGCCAGCAGCTTAGGCACTGAATTTGAAGCTTTCTTT; CDR3 protein: CASSLGTEFEAFF; clone size: many; J gene: TRBJ1-1; V gene: TRBV7-9; D gene: .
CDR3 DNA: TGTGCCAGCAGGCGAGGGGGTTCCAAAAACATTCAGTACTTC; CDR3 protein: CASRRGGSKNIQYF; clone size: many; J gene: TRBJ2-4; V gene: TRBV12-3/TRBV12-4; D gene: .
CDR3 DNA: TGTGCCAGCAGCCAAGCTACTAGCGGGGTGACAGATACGCAGTATTTT; CDR3 protein: CASSQATSGVTDTQYF; clone size: .; J gene: TRBJ2-3; V gene: TRBV4-2; D gene: TRBD2
CDR3 DNA: TGTGCCATCGTTGGAGCGGACGCCTACAATGAGCAGTTCTTC; CDR3 protein: CAIVGADAYNEQFF; clone size: many; J gene: TRBJ2-1; V gene: TRBV12-3/TRBV12-4; D gene: .
CDR3 DNA: TGCGCCAGCAGCTTGGTTAGCGGGGGGCCTTTTGAGCAGTTCTTC; CDR3 protein: CASSLVSGGPFEQFF; clone size: .; J gene: TRBJ2-1; V gene: TRBV5-1; D gene: TRBD2
CDR3 DNA: TGCATAGCCCGACTAGCCAATGAGCAGTTCTTC; CDR3 protein: CIARLANEQFF; clone size: many; J gene: TRBJ2-1; V gene: TRBV20-1; D gene: TRBD2
CDR3 DNA: TGCGCCAGCAGCCAACCACTAGCGGGGGGGCATGAGCAGTACTTC; CDR3 protein: CASSQPLAGGHEQYF; clone size: many; J gene: TRBJ2-7; V gene: TRBV4-1; D gene: TRBD2
CDR3 DNA: TGTGCCAGCAGCCTACTAGCGGGAGGGGGTTACAATGAGCAGTTCTTC; CDR3 protein: CASSLLAGGGYNEQFF; clone size: many; J gene: TRBJ2-1; V gene: TRBV3-1; D gene: TRBD2
CDR3 DNA: TGTGCCAGCAGCCCTGGGGCGGGGCCTAACTATGGCTACACCTTC; CDR3 protein: CASSPGAGPNYGYTF; clone size: many; J gene: TRBJ1-2; V gene: TRBV7-2; D gene: .